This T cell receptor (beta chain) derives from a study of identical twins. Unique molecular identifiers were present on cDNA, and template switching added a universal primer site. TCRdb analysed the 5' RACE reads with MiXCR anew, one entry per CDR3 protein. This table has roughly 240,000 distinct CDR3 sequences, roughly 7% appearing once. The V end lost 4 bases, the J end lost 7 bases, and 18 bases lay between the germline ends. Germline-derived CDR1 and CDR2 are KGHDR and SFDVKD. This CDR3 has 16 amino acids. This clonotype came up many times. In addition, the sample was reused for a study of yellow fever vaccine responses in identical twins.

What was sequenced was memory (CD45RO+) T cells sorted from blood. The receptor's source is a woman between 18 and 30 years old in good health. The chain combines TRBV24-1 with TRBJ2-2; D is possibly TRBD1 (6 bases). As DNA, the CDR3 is TGTGCCACCAGTGACCCCCTAGGGGGTAAGAACGGGGAGCTGTTTTTT. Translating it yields CATSDPLGGKNGELFF.